The clone carrying this TCR beta chain was counted only a few times. Antigen unknown. This sample is part of a study of T cell repertoires in cytomegalovirus infection. Study-wide background: Shared public TCR beta signatures pointed to both CMV infection and a matching HLA type.

TCRdb used MiXCR to reprocess the reads, holding one entry per CDR3 protein. This sample has some 220,000 distinct CDR3 sequences, with roughly an eighth found just once. V lost 1 base to trimming and J lost 2 bases, with 6 bases between them. Looked up from germline, CDR1 is LGHNA and CDR2 is YSLEER. The length of the CDR3 is 15 residues. Study-level findings and limits: HLA-C-restricted CMV clonotypes gave the most frequent clonotype in two of eight donors. The study identified carriers of CMV plus the relevant HLA from cumulative public TCR beta family frequency.

The receptor was derived from a human donor in good health (CMV status not recorded). Some clones in this sample may be carry-over from other donors' samples. The V gene is TRBV4-3, the J gene TRBJ2-6; D is unresolved. The specimen sequenced was PBMCs. CDR3 DNA sequence: TGCGCCAGCAGCCAAGCCTCCCCTGGGGCCAACGTCCTGACTTTC. Translated, it gives CASSQASPGANVLTF.